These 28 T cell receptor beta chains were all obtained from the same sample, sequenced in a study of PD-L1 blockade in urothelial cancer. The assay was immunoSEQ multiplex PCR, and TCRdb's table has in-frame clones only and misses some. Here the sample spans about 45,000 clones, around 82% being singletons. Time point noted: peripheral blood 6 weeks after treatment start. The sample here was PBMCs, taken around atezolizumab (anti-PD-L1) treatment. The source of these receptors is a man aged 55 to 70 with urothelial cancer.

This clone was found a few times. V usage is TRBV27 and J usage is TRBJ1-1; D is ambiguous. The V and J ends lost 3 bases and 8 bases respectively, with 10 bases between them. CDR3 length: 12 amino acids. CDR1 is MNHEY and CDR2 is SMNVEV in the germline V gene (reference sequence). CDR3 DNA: TGTGCCAGCAGTTTTAGAGGGCAAGAAGCTTTCTTT. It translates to CASSFRGQEAFF.

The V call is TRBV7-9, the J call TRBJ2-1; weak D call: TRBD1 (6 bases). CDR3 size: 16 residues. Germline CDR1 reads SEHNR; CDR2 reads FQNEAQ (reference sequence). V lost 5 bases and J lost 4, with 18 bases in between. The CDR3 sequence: CASSTKPGTSYNEQFF. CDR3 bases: TGTGCCAGCAGCACTAAGCCCGGGACATCGTACAATGAGCAGTTCTTC.

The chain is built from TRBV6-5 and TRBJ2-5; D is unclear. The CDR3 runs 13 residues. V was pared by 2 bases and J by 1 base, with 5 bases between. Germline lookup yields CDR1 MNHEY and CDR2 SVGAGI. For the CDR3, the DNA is TGTGCCAGCAGTTACAGCGTCCAAGAGACCCAGTACTTC. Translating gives CASSYSVQETQYF.

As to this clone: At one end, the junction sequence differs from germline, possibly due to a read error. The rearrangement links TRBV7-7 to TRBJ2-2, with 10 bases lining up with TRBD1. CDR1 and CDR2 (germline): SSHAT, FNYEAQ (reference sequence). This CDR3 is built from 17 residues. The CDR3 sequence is CASSLGTGQGYTGELFF. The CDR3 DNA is TGTGCTAGCAGCTTAGGGACGGGACAGGGGTACACCGGGGAGCTGTTTTTT.

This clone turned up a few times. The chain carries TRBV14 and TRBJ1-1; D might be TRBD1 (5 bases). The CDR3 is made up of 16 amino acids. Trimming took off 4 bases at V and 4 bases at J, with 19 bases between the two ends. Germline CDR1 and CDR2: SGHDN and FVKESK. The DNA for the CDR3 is TGTGCCAGCAGCCCCCTCGGTCCGCCCGGGGGCACTGAAGCTTTCTTT. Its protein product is CASSPLGPPGGTEAFF.

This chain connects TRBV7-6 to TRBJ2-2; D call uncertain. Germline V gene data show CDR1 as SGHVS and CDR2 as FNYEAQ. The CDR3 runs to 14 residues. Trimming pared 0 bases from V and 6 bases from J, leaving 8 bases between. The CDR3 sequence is CASSLASSPGELFF. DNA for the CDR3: TGTGCCAGCAGCTTAGCGTCGAGCCCCGGGGAGCTGTTTTTT.

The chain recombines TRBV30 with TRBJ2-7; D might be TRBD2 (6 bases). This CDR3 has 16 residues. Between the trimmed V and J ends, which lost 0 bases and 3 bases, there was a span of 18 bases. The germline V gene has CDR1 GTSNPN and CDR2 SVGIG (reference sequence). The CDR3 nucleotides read TGTGCCTGGAGTGTACGGGGGTCTCCTGGGCGCTACGAGCAGTACTTC. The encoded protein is CAWSVRGSPGRYEQYF. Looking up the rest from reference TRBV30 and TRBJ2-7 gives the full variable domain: SQTIHQWPATLVQPVGSPLSLECTVEGTSNPNLYWYRQAAGRGLQLLFYSVGIGQISSEVPQNLSASRPQDRQFILSSKKLLLSDSGFYLCAWSVRGSPGRYEQYFGPGTRLTVT.

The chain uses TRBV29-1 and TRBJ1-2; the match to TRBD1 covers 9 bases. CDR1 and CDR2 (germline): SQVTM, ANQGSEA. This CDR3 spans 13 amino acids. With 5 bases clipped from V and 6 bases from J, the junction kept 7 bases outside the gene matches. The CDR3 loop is CSVSGQGRNGYTF. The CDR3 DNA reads TGCAGCGTTTCTGGACAGGGGAGGAATGGCTACACCTTC.

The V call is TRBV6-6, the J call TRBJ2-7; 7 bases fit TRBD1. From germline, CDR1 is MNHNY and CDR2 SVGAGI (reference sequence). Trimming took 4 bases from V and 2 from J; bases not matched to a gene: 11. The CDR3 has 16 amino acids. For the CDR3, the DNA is TGTGCCAGCAGTTGGACCCGGGACAGTAGACCCTACGAGCAGTACTTC. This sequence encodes CASSWTRDSRPYEQYF.

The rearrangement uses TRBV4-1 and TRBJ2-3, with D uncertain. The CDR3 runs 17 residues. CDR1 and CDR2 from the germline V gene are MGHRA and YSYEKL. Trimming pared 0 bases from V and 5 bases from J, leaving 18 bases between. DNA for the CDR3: TGCGCCAGCAGCCAAGACGAATGGTCCGAAGTCGGAGATACGCAGTATTTT. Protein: CASSQDEWSEVGDTQYF.

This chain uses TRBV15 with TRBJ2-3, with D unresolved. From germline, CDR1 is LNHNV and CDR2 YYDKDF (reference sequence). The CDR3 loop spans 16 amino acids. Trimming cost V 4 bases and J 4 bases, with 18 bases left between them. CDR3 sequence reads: CATSKSMIPTADTQYF. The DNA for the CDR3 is TGTGCCACCAGCAAAAGTATGATCCCGACTGCAGATACGCAGTATTTT. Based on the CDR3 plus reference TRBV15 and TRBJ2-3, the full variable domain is DAMVIQNPRYQVTQFGKPVTLSCSQTLNHNVMYWYQQKSSQAPKLLFHYYDKDFNNEADTPDNFQSRRPNTSFCFLDIRSPGLGDTAMYLCATSKSMIPTADTQYFGPGTRLTVL.

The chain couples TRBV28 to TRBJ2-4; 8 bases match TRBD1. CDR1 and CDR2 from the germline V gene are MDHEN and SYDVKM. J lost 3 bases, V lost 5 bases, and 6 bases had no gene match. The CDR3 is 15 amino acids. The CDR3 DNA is TGTGCCAGCAGTCGGACAGGGAGTGGCAAAAACATTCAGTACTTC. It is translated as CASSRTGSGKNIQYF.

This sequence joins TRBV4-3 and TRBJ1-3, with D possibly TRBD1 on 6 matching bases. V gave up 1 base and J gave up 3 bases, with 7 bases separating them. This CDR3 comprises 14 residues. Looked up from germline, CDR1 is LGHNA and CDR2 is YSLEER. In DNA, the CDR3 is TGCGCCAGCAGCCAAGTACAGGGTGGAAACACCATATATTTT. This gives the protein CASSQVQGGNTIYF.

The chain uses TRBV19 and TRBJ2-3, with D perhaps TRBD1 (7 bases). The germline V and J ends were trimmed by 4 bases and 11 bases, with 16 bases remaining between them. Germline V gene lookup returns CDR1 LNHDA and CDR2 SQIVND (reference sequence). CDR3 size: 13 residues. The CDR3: CASSKGGTVGQYF. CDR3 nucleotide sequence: TGTGCCAGTAGTAAAGGAGGGACAGTGGGGCAGTATTTT.

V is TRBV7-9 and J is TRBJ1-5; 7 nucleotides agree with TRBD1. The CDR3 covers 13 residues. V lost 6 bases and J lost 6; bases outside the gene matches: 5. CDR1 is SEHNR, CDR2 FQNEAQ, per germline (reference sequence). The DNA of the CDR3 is TGTGCCAGCAGGGGGGCAGGGGGTCAGCCCCAGCATTTT. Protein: CASRGAGGQPQHF.

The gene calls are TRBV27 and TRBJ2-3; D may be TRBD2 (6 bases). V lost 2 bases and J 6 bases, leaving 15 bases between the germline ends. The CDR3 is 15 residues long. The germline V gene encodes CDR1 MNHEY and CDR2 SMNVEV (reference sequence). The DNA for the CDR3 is TGTGCCAGCAGTTTAGTGAGGCCCCGGGGGGATACGCAGTATTTT. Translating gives CASSLVRPRGDTQYF.

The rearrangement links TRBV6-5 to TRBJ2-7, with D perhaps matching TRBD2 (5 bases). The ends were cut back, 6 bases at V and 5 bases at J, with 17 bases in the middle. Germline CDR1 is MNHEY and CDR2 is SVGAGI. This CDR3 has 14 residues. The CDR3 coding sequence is TGTGCCAGCAGCCCCTACTCGGGGTTACACGAGCAGTACTTC. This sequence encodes CASSPYSGLHEQYF.

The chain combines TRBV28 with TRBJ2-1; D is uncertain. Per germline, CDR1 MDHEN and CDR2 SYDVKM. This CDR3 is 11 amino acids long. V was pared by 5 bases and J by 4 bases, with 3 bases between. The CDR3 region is CASSRYNEQFF. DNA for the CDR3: TGTGCCAGCAGTCGGTACAATGAGCAGTTCTTC.

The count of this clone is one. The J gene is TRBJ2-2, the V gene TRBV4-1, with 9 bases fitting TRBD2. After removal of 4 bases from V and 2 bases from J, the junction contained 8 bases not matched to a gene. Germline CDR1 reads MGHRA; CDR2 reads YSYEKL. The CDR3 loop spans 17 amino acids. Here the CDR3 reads CASSRDAGGGNTGELFF. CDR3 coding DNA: TGCGCCAGCAGCCGGGACGCGGGGGGGGGAAACACCGGGGAGCTGTTTTTT.

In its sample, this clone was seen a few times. CDR3: CASSNLGGRTNEKLFF. CDR3 nucleotide sequence: TGTGCCAGCAGTAACCTGGGGGGGCGCACTAATGAAAAACTGTTTTTT. This chain uses TRBV28 with TRBJ1-4, with D maybe TRBD1 (6 bases). The CDR3 covers 16 residues. Per germline, CDR1 MDHEN and CDR2 SYDVKM. Deletions cut 5 bases from V and 2 bases from J, with 15 bases between. Drawing the rest from reference TRBV28 and TRBJ1-4, the complete variable domain is DVKVTQSSRYLVKRTGEKVFLECVQDMDHENMFWYRQDPGLGLRLIYFSYDVKMKEKGDIPEGYSVSREKKERFSLILESASTNQTSMYLCASSNLGGRTNEKLFFGSGTQLSVL.

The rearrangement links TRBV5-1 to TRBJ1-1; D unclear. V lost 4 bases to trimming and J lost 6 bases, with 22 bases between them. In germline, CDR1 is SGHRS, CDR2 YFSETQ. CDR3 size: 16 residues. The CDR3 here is CASSPGRAGVMAEAFF. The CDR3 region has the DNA TGCGCCAGCAGCCCCGGACGGGCCGGGGTAATGGCTGAAGCTTTCTTT.

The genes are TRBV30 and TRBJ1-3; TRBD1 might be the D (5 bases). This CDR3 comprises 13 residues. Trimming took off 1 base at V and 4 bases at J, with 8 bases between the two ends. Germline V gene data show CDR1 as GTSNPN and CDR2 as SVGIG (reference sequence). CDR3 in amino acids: CAWSAGIGNTIYF. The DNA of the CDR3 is TGTGCCTGGAGTGCAGGGATCGGAAACACCATATATTTT. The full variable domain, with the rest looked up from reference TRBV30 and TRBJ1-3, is SQTIHQWPATLVQPVGSPLSLECTVEGTSNPNLYWYRQAAGRGLQLLFYSVGIGQISSEVPQNLSASRPQDRQFILSSKKLLLSDSGFYLCAWSAGIGNTIYFGEGSWLTVV.

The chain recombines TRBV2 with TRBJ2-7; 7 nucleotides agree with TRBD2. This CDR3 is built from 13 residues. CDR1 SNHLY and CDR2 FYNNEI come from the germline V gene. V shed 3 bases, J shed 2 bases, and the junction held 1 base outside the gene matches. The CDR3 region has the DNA TGTGCCAGCAGTGAGGGGGGGACCTACGAGCAGTACTTC. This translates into CASSEGGTYEQYF. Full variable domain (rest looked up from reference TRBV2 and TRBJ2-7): EPEVTQTPSHQVTQMGQEVILRCVPISNHLYFYWYRQILGQKVEFLVSFYNNEISEKSEIFDDQFSVERPDGSNFTLKIRSTKLEDSAMYFCASSEGGTYEQYFGPGTRLTVT.

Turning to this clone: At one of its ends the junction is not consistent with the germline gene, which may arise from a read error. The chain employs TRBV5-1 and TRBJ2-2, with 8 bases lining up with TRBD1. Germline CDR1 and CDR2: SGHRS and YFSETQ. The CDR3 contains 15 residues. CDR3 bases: TGCGCCAGCAGCCTCCGGACAGGGAACCCCGGGGAGCTGTTTTTT. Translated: CASSLRTGNPGELFF.

The CDR3 here is CASSPGLEGLYGYTF. The CDR3 DNA follows: TGTGCCAGCAGCCCGGGTCTCGAGGGACTGTATGGCTACACCTTC. V gene TRBV5-4 combines with J gene TRBJ1-2; perhaps TRBD1 as D (5 bases). Trimming removed 4 bases at V and 5 bases at J, with 18 bases between. CDR1 is SGHNT, CDR2 YYREEE, per germline (reference sequence). The length of the CDR3 is 15 residues.

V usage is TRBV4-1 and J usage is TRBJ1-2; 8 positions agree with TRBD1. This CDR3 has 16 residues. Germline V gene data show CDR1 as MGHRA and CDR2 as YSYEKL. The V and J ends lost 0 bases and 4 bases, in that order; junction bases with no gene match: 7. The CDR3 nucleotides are TGCGCCAGCAGCCAAGATCCCAGGGGGCTTGTCTATGGCTACACCTTC. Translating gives CASSQDPRGLVYGYTF.

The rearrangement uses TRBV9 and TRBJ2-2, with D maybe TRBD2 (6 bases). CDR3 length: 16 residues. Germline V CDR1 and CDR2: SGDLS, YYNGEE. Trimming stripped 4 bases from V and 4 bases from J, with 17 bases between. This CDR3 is CASSPRGGLSTGELFF. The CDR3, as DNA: TGTGCCAGCAGCCCGCGGGGTGGGTTGAGCACCGGGGAGCTGTTTTTT.

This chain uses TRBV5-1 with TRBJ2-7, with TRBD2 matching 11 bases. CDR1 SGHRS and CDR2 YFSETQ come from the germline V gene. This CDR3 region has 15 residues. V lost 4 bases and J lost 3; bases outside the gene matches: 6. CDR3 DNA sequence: TGCGCCAGCAGCGCGGGACTAGCGGCTGACTACGAGCAGTACTTC. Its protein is CASSAGLAADYEQYF.